The clone carrying this T cell receptor (beta chain) was found a few times. The antigen is unknown. The study drew its donors from healthy HIV-negative adults without recent acute infections or vaccinations. V was pared by 5 bases and J by 3 bases, with 19 bases between. Germline V gives CDR1 SEHNR, CDR2 FQNEAQ (reference sequence). CDR3 size: 16 residues. Sequencing was performed with immunoSEQ multiplex PCR; in TCRdb, only in-frame clones are kept and a portion is missing. Seen here are hundreds of thousands of clones, around 78% observed once, and the top ten hold around 1.8%. The data derive from a study of shared clonotypes between healthy human individuals. Whole-study context: A couple of female and a few male donors aged 18 to 49 were enrolled. Study-wide findings and caveats: A generally larger estimated richness was seen in naive subsets than in memory subsets. The rarefaction results pointed to incomplete sorted-subset sequencing despite large depth.

The material sequenced was memory CD4+ T cells sorted from blood. Subset of the sample: CD45RA-negative fraction. The chain carries TRBV7-9 and TRBJ1-2; the D is unclear. This TCR was sampled from a woman aged 25-40 years in good health. CDR3 sequence: CASSPSQSQTDYGYTF. The DNA of the CDR3 is TGTGCCAGCAGCCCATCCCAGTCCCAAACCGACTATGGCTACACCTTC.